This TCR beta chain was captured by sequencing in a study of CD8 T cells in ankylosing spondylitis. Overall study results and limits: Several highly homologous variants formed a TCR beta motif that appeared characteristic of ankylosing spondylitis blood.

Quantitative 5'-RACE with molecular barcodes was used to make the TCR beta libraries. MiXCR was run by TCRdb on the 5' RACE reads, yielding one entry per CDR3 protein. This sample has almost 250,000 distinct CDR3 sequences; approximately 30% occur once, and the top ten carry around 4%. V gave up 3 bases and J gave up 6 bases, with 12 bases separating them. CDR3 length equals 13 residues. Germline values: CDR1 WSHSY, CDR2 SAAADI. Remarks on this clonotype: Its antigen is not identified.

The receptor was isolated from a male donor with ankylosing spondylitis or in good health (not recorded which). This chain links TRBV10-2 with TRBJ2-7, with a tentative D call TRBD2 (6 bases). The source material was blood, either unsorted or a sorted T cell fraction (not recorded which). CDR3 nucleotides: TGCGCCAGCAGTGATGGAGGGCTGGCCGAGCAGTACTTC. Residues: CASSDGGLAEQYF.